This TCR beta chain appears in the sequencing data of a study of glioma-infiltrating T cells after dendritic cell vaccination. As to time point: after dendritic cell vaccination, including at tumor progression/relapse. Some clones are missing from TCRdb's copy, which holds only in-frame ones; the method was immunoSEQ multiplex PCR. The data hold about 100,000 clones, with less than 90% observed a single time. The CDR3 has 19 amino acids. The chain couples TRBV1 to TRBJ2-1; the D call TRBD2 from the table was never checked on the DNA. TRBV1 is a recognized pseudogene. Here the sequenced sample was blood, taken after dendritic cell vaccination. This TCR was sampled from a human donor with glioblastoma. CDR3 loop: CTSSQDVRKTGKAYNEQFF. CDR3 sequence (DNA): TGCACCAGCAGCCAAGATGTAAGAAAAACGGGGAAGGCCTACAATGAGCAGTTCTTC.